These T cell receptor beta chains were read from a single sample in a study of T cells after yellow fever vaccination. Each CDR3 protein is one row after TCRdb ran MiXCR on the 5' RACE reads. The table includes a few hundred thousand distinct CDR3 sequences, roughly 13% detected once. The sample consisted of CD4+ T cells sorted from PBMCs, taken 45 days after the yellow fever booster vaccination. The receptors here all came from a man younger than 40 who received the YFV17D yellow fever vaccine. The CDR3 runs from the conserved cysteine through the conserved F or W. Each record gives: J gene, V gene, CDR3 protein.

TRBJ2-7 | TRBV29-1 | CSVPGPRVGTEQYF
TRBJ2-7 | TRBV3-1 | CASSQDLTSGRSPYF
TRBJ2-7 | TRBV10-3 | CAISADRDEQYF
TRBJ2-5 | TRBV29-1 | CSVTTEEETQYF
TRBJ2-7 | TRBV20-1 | CSARGVVYEQYF
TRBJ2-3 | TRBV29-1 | CSLSAGAPIGQYF
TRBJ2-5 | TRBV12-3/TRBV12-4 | CASRRQGAETQYF
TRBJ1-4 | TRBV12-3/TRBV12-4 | CASTRTGGNEKLFF
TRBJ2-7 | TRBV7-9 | CASSPGWSTLNEQYF
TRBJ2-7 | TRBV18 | CASSLLGGQGAYEQYF
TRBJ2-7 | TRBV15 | CATSRARTSGYEQYF
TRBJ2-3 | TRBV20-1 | CSARDRASGSRADTQYF
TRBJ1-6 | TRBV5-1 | CASSPWTGGNSPLHF
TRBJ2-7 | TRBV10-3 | CAISDQRVDYEQYF
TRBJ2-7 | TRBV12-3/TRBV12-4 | CASSSPLGEQYF
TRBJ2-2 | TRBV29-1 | CSVEGYGNTGELFF
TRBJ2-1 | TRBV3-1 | CASSQGGLAGGPSYNEQFF
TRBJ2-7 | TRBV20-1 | CSARRRSTYEQYF
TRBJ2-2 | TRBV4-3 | CASSQERDTGELFF
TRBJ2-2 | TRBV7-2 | CVSSRQVVSSGELFF
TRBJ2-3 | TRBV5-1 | CASSLGPTSGTDTQYF
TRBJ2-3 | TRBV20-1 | CSATDRLHTDTQYF
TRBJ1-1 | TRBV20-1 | CSARDGAGGYPEAFF
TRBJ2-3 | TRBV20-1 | CSAKKGAWTDTQYF
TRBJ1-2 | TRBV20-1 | CSARREGGGYTF
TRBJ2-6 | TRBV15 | CATSLWGRDSGANVLTF
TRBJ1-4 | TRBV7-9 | CASSRTGTEKLFF
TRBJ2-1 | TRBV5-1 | CASTFGVAGGVWFF
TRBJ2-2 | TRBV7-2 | CASSSAKAGTGELFF
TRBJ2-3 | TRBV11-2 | CASSFNPDREATQYF
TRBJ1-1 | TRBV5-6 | CASSPRGAHGEAFF
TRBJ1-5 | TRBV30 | CAWSPTGNQPQHF
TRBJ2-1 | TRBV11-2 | CASSLDHQEYNEQFF
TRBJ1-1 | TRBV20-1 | CSASPTQGATEAFF
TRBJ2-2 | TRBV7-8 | CASSPSRGATGELFF
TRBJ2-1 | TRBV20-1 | CSASKSGQFSGEQFF
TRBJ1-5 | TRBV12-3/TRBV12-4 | CASSPTGVGQPQHF
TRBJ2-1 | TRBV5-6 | CASSLFLTSSYNEQFF
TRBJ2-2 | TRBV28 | CASSQLAGGRVLFF
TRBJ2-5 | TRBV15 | CATSRSIETQYF
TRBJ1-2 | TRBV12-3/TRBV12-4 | CASSLTYGYTF
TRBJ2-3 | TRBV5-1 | CASSSAASGWSTDTQYF
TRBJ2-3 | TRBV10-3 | CAIRQAGGSTDTQYF
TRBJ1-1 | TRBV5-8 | CASSARFRDAPPIEAFF
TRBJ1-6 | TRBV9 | CASSGGESLSPLHF
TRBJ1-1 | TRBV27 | CASSLRGRGEAFF
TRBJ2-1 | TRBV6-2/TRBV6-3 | CASSLLAPDYSEQFF
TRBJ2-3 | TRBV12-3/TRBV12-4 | CASTRGTGGSTDTQYF
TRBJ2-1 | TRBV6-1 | CASSVHGTSGINEQFF
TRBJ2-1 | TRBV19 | CASSIDQGVSFYEQFF
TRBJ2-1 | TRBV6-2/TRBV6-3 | CAGSGLAGGSWNEQFF